This TCR beta chain was sequenced in a study of identical twins. CDR1 is SGHVS and CDR2 is FQNEAQ in the germline V gene. CDR3 length: 13 residues. Trimming cost V 3 bases and J 1 base, with 6 bases left between them. Study-level results: Recombination models fit unrelated individuals' TCR alpha sharing but underestimated twins'. The presence of invariant MAIT and iNKT cells could partly confound analyses of zero-insertion sequences.

Concerning this clonotype itself: Its antigen is undetermined.

Template switching added a universal primer site, and cDNA bore unique molecular identifiers. One entry per CDR3 protein, called by TCRdb with MiXCR from the 5' RACE reads. The table lists roughly 260,000 distinct CDR3 sequences, around 7.6% of them singletons, with less than 6.5% in the top ten. This sample was shared with a second study, whose subject was yellow fever vaccine responses in identical twins. That study adds: Twins' vaccine T cell response reportedly gave the appearance of partial convergence and partial personalization.

The TCR was taken from a young woman in good health. This sequence joins TRBV7-8 and TRBJ1-2; no clear D. The sample comprised CD8+ T cells sorted from blood. CDR3 sequence reads: CASSFGINYGYTF. The CDR3 DNA follows: TGTGCCAGCAGCTTTGGAATTAACTATGGCTACACCTTC.